One and the same sample provided the 26 T cell receptor beta chains below, sequenced in a study of CD8+CD57+ T cells in acquired aplastic anemia. In patients chosen for sequencing, flow cytometry had shown CD8+CD57+ cell expansion. The template for TCR beta VDJ and CDR3 sequence profiling was genomic DNA. TCRdb used MiXCR to reprocess the reads, holding one entry per CDR3 protein. The sample lists about 470,000 distinct CDR3 sequences; around 30% were seen once. Sequencing was carried out using sorted CD4+, CD8+, or CD8+CD57+ T cells (not recorded which) from PBMCs. These receptors all stem from a human donor with aplastic anemia.

The chain couples TRBV20-1 to TRBJ2-1, with 14 positions matching TRBD2. CDR3 length equals 19 residues. V lost 2 bases, J lost 3 bases, and 12 bases stayed unmatched. Looked up from germline, CDR1 is DFQATT and CDR2 is SNEGSKA (reference sequence). The CDR3 protein is CSARPTGTSGRSLYNEQFF. The CDR3 bases are TGCAGTGCTAGACCTACCGGGACTAGCGGGAGAAGTCTCTACAATGAGCAGTTCTTC.

This clonotype was picked up a small number of times. The CDR3 nucleotides are TGTGCCAGCAGCACAGTTAACTATGGCTACACCTTC. This translates into CASSTVNYGYTF. The chain has TRBV6-2 or TRBV6-3 and TRBJ1-2; D unresolved. The V gene's germline CDR1 is MNHEY and CDR2 SVGEGT. The CDR3 has 12 residues. V was trimmed by 6 bases and J by 1 base, leaving 6 bases between them.

The rearrangement links TRBV6-1 to TRBJ2-7; 10 bases fit TRBD1. This CDR3 has 16 residues. After removal of 5 bases from V and 1 base from J, the junction contained 8 bases not matched to a gene. The germline V gene has CDR1 MNHNS and CDR2 SASEGT. The CDR3 protein is CASSLLGDRGSYEQYF. CDR3 bases: TGTGCCAGCAGTCTCCTTGGGGACAGGGGTTCCTACGAGCAGTACTTC.

In its sample, this clonotype was seen many times. This sequence joins TRBV12-3 or TRBV12-4 and TRBJ1-2; 9 nucleotides line up with TRBD1. The CDR3 contains 14 residues. The V segment lost 5 bases and the J segment 8 bases; nucleotides outside the gene matches: 9. The CDR3 nucleotides read TGTGCCAGCAGTCCAAAACAGGGGGCATGGGGCTACACCTTC. This codes for CASSPKQGAWGYTF.

The rearrangement uses TRBV9 and TRBJ1-4, with TRBD1 as a possible D gene (6 bases). The CDR3 extends over 15 amino acids. The ends were cut back, 2 bases at V and 5 bases at J, with 13 bases in the middle. Germline values: CDR1 SGDLS, CDR2 YYNGEE. This chain's CDR3 is CASSVGGAYNEKLFF. The DNA of the CDR3 is TGTGCCAGCAGCGTCGGGGGCGCGTACAATGAAAAACTGTTTTTT.

This clonotype was seen only a few times. The chain combines TRBV12-3 or TRBV12-4 with TRBJ1-6; 7 nucleotides agree with TRBD1. V lost 6 bases and J lost 7; bases outside the gene matches: 15. CDR3 length: 17 residues. The CDR3 nucleotides read TGTGCCAGCAGGCCTCCTAACAGGGGTCCATTGAATTCACCCCTCCACTTT. It specifies CASRPPNRGPLNSPLHF.

This clonotype was recorded at least ten times. The rearrangement uses TRBV29-1 and TRBJ2-7, with D unclear. The CDR3 totals 14 residues. Trimming removed 4 bases at V and 0 bases at J, with 13 bases between. In germline, CDR1 is SQVTM, CDR2 ANQGSEA. The CDR3: CSVVLSYHSYEQYF. CDR3 in DNA: TGCAGCGTTGTCCTGTCGTACCACTCCTACGAGCAGTACTTC.

The chain combines TRBV3-1 with TRBJ2-4; 12 bases are shared with TRBD2. The CDR3 runs 17 residues. Germline lookup yields CDR1 LGHDT and CDR2 YNNKEL (reference sequence). Losses at the gene ends were 1 base for V and 7 bases for J; bases not matched to a gene: 8. CDR3 sequence: CASSQGLAGVIRNIQYF. Written as DNA, the CDR3 is TGTGCCAGCAGCCAAGGACTAGCGGGAGTAATACGGAACATTCAGTACTTC.

The V and J genes are TRBV10-2 and TRBJ2-7; the match to TRBD2 covers 11 bases. J lost 7 bases, V lost 8 bases, and 16 bases had no gene match. Germline CDR1 reads WSHSY; CDR2 reads SAAADI. The CDR3 is 16 amino acids. The CDR3 bases are TGCGCCAGCTCTACGCAACTAGCGGGAGTGGGGAATGAGCAGTACTTC. This gives the protein CASSTQLAGVGNEQYF.

This clonotype came up a few times. This sequence may be a read error, since a much larger clone differs from it by one base. This chain uses TRBV2 with TRBJ2-7; unclear D gene. V was cut by 6 bases and J by 7 bases, with 13 bases left in between. CDR3 length equals 12 residues. Germline V gene lookup returns CDR1 SNHLY and CDR2 FYNNEI. As DNA, the CDR3 is TGTGCCAGCAGGCTGGACGGCCGTGAGCAGTACTTC. The encoded protein is CASRLDGREQYF.

A remark on this clonotype: A much bigger clone sits one base away, suggesting this may be a read error. The V gene is TRBV6-5, the J gene TRBJ1-1; D is unclear. CDR3 length: 8 amino acids. Germline V gene sequence: CDR1 MNHEY, CDR2 SVGAGI. V shed 8 bases and J shed 7 bases, with 2 bases lying between them. The CDR3: CASHEAFF. CDR3 bases: TGTGCCAGCCATGAAGCTTTCTTT.

This chain links TRBV10-2 with TRBJ1-4; no definite D call. V gave up 3 bases and J gave up 5 bases, with 10 bases separating them. The CDR3 is 14 residues long. The V gene's germline CDR1 is WSHSY and CDR2 SAAADI. The CDR3 loop is CASSDNSYNEKLFF. CDR3 sequence (DNA): TGCGCCAGCAGTGATAACAGCTACAATGAAAAACTGTTTTTT.

This clonotype came up many times. The chain has TRBV7-2 and TRBJ2-3; D possibly corresponds to TRBD2 (7 bases). Between the trimmed V and J ends, which lost 1 base and 2 bases, there was a span of 10 bases. The CDR3 is made up of 15 amino acids. CDR1 and CDR2 (germline): SGHTA, FQGNSA. In nucleotides, the CDR3 is TGTGCCAGCAGCTTAGGGCGGGGGCACACAGATACGCAGTATTTT. It specifies CASSLGRGHTDTQYF. The full variable domain, completed using reference TRBV7-2 and TRBJ2-3, is GAGVSQSPSNKVTEKGKDVELRCDPISGHTALYWYRQSLGQGLEFLIYFQGNSAPDKSGLPSDRFSAERTGGSVSTLTIQRTQQEDSAVYLCASSLGRGHTDTQYFGPGTRLTVL.

This clonotype was counted a few times. The rearrangement uses TRBV5-1 and TRBJ1-6; D not certain. There are 17 residues in the CDR3. CDR1 is SGHRS and CDR2 is YFSETQ in the germline V gene. The V gene lost 0 bases and the J gene lost 2 bases, with 12 bases spanning the gap. The CDR3 region is CASSLERGGTYNSPLHF. In nucleotides, the CDR3 is TGCGCCAGCAGCTTGGAGCGGGGAGGGACCTATAATTCACCCCTCCACTTT.

The V gene is TRBV6-1, the J gene TRBJ2-2, with TRBD1 matching over 9 bases. Germline V gives CDR1 MNHNS, CDR2 SASEGT. The junction had 9 bases not matched to a gene; V was cut back by 6 bases and J by 4 bases. CDR3 length equals 16 residues. CDR3 in DNA: TGTGCCAGCAGCCGTGGACAGGGGATTTTCACCGGGGAGCTGTTTTTT. Translated, it gives CASSRGQGIFTGELFF.

This clonotype was observed a few times. This chain connects TRBV19 to TRBJ1-6; D perhaps matches TRBD1 (5 bases). From germline, CDR1 is LNHDA and CDR2 SQIVND (reference sequence). The CDR3 has 15 residues. V shed 9 bases and J shed 10 bases, with 22 bases lying between them. The CDR3 sequence: CASSPGTAGGSPLHF. The CDR3 DNA follows: TGTGCCAGCAGTCCAGGGACGGCGGGGGGATCACCCCTCCACTTT. Together with reference TRBV19 and TRBJ1-6, the CDR3 gives the full variable domain: DGGITQSPKYLFRKEGQNVTLSCEQNLNHDAMYWYRQDPGQGLRLIYYSQIVNDFQKGDIAEGYSVSREKKESFPLTVTSAQKNPTAFYLCASSPGTAGGSPLHFGNGTRLTVT.

This clonotype was detected a few times. CDR3 bases: TGTGCCAGCAGTGTGGGACAGGGGGCGCGTGAGCAGTACTTC. This gives the protein CASSVGQGAREQYF. The rearrangement uses TRBV12-3 or TRBV12-4 and TRBJ2-7, with TRBD1 matching 12 bases. V trimming: 5 bases; J trimming: 7 bases; junction bases outside the gene matches: 6. This CDR3 is 14 amino acids long.

The CDR3 region has the DNA TGTGCCTGGAGGCTGGAGAACTCCTACGAGCAGTACTTC. Translation gives CAWRLENSYEQYF. The V and J genes are TRBV19 and TRBJ2-7; TRBD2 might be the D (5 bases). CDR1 is LNHDA, CDR2 SQIVND, per germline (reference sequence). The CDR3 spans 13 residues. Deletions cut 11 bases from V and 0 bases from J, with 14 bases between.

This clonotype was seen ten or more times. This chain uses TRBV2 with TRBJ2-7; tentative D call: TRBD1 (6 bases). V was shortened by 6 bases and J by 2 bases, with 14 bases between the two germline ends. This CDR3 is 14 amino acids long. CDR1 and CDR2 from the germline V gene are SNHLY and FYNNEI. The CDR3: CASRATTGTYEQYF. As DNA, the CDR3 is TGTGCCAGCAGAGCCACTACAGGGACCTACGAGCAGTACTTC. Full variable domain (rest looked up from reference TRBV2 and TRBJ2-7): EPEVTQTPSHQVTQMGQEVILRCVPISNHLYFYWYRQILGQKVEFLVSFYNNEISEKSEIFDDQFSVERPDGSNFTLKIRSTKLEDSAMYFCASRATTGTYEQYFGPGTRLTVT.

The chain has TRBV7-6 and TRBJ2-1, with TRBD2 matching over 8 bases. Germline assignment: CDR1 SGHVS and CDR2 FNYEAQ. The CDR3 runs 14 residues. Trimming removed 1 base from V and 6 bases from J; junction bases left unmatched: 2. The CDR3 here is CASSLGGGPNEQFF. The CDR3 nucleotides read TGTGCCAGCAGCTTAGGCGGGGGGCCCAATGAGCAGTTCTTC.

This clonotype was recorded at least ten times. The chain couples TRBV20-1 to TRBJ1-5, with TRBD1 as a possible D gene (6 bases). Germline V gene data show CDR1 as DFQATT and CDR2 as SNEGSKA (reference sequence). Deletions cut 0 bases from V and 1 base from J, with 13 bases between. The CDR3 covers 16 residues. For the CDR3, the DNA is TGCAGTGCTAGAGATGAGGGGGGCTTGAGCAATCAGCCCCAGCATTTT. It yields the protein CSARDEGGLSNQPQHF.

Notes on this clonotype: A junction end diverges from the germline sequence, so it may reflect a read error. DNA of the CDR3: TGCGCCAGCAGCGGGGGACTCTCCTATAATTCACCCCTCCACTTT. It translates to CASSGGLSYNSPLHF. The J gene is TRBJ1-6, the V gene TRBV19; weak D call: TRBD1 (5 bases). Germline V CDR1 and CDR2: LNHDA, SQIVND (reference sequence). This CDR3 spans 15 amino acids.

The sample holds a few counts of this clonotype. This chain uses TRBV2 with TRBJ1-5; D ambiguous. The CDR3 has 14 amino acids. Trimming took off 7 bases at V and 0 bases at J, with 10 bases between the two ends. Germline loops: CDR1 SNHLY, CDR2 FYNNEI. The CDR3, as DNA: TGTGCCAGCAAAAAGGCGTATAGCAATCAGCCCCAGCATTTT. Its translation: CASKKAYSNQPQHF.

This clonotype has a count of ten or more. CDR3 sequence: CATSDHRDINEQFF. The CDR3, as DNA: TGTGCCACCAGTGATCACCGGGACATAAATGAGCAGTTCTTC. The chain links TRBV24-1 to TRBJ2-1, with D maybe TRBD1 (6 bases). Germline V gives CDR1 KGHDR, CDR2 SFDVKD. With 3 bases removed from V and 7 bases from J, the gap between germline ends came to 12 bases. This CDR3 is 14 amino acids long.

This clonotype has only a few counts. This may come from a read error, since a much larger clone is one base off. V usage is TRBV7-8 and J usage is TRBJ2-3, with TRBD2 identical over 9 bases. The CDR3 contains 13 residues. The ends lost 8 bases at V and 6 bases at J; junction bases unmatched: 6. Per the germline V gene, CDR1 is SGHVS and CDR2 is FQNEAQ. The CDR3 region is CASVPAGGDTQYF. For the CDR3, the DNA is TGTGCCAGCGTCCCAGCGGGAGGTGATACGCAGTATTTT.

The V and J genes are TRBV6-2 or TRBV6-3 and TRBJ1-5; D is ambiguous. CDR1 MNHEY and CDR2 SVGEGT come from the germline V gene. V dropped 4 bases and J dropped 5 bases, with 15 bases sitting between them. The CDR3 is 15 amino acids. The CDR3 region has the DNA TGTGCCAGCAGTTCTATCCGGGGAAGGCATCAGCCCCAGCATTTT. Amino acids: CASSSIRGRHQPQHF.